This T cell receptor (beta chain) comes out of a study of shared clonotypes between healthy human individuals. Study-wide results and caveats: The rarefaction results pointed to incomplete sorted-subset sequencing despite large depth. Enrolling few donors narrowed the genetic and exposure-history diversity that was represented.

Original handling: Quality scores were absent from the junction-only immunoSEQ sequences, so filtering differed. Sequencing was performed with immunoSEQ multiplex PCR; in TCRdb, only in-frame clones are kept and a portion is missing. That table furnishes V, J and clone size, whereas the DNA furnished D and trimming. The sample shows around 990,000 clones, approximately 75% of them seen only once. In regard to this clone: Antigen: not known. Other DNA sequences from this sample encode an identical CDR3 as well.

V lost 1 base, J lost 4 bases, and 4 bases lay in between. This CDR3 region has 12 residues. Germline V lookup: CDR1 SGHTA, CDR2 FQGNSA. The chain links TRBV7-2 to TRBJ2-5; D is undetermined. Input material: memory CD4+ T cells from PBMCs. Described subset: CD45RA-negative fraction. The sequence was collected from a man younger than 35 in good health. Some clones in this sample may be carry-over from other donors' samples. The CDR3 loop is CASSLVGETQYF. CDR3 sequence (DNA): TGTGCCAGCAGCTTAGTTGGAGAGACCCAGTACTTC.